The 32 T cell receptor beta chains reported below all come from one sample, sequenced in a study of blood T cell repertoires in COVID-19. Profiling relied on immunoSEQ multiplex PCR, and the TCRdb table lists in-frame clones only, not all of them. The sample includes some 37,000 clones, 85% to 90% of them seen just once. The sequenced sample was peripheral blood. These receptor sequences come from a man in his 70s with acute or convalescent COVID-19.

The chain carries TRBV6-1 and TRBJ1-2; possible D gene TRBD1, 5 bases. The CDR3 is made up of 14 amino acids. V was shortened by 2 bases and J by 6 bases, with 13 bases between the two germline ends. CDR1 and CDR2 (germline): MNHNS, SASEGT. DNA of the CDR3: TGTGCCAGCAGTGAATTAAACTTGGGGCATGGCTACACCTTC. This gives the protein CASSELNLGHGYTF.

There are a few counts of this clone. The chain is built from TRBV6-4 and TRBJ2-2; TRBD1 matches at 7 bases. V trimming: 0 bases; J trimming: 6 bases; junction bases outside the gene matches: 10. This CDR3 is built from 17 residues. The germline CDR1 and CDR2 sequences are MRHNA and SNTAGT. CDR3 coding DNA: TGTGCCAGCAGTGACTCTTTGGCAGGGGGTTCGTCCGGGGAGCTGTTTTTT. It is translated as CASSDSLAGGSSGELFF.

The chain is built from TRBV10-3 and TRBJ1-5; D unclear. Germline V gene data show CDR1 as ENHRY and CDR2 as SYGVKD. Trimming pared 0 bases from V and 3 bases from J, leaving 15 bases between. The CDR3 extends over 17 amino acids. CDR3 in amino acids: CAISESNDSGPNQPQHF. In DNA form, the CDR3 reads TGTGCCATCAGTGAGTCGAATGATTCCGGTCCCAATCAGCCCCAGCATTTT.

V is TRBV2 and J is TRBJ1-2; TRBD1 matches 8 bases. The junction had 11 bases not matched to a gene; V was cut back by 5 bases and J by 6 bases. The germline V gene encodes CDR1 SNHLY and CDR2 FYNNEI. The length of the CDR3 is 15 residues. CDR3 region: CASSLTGEIWDGYTF. CDR3 DNA sequence: TGTGCCAGCAGTTTGACAGGGGAAATCTGGGATGGCTACACCTTC.

The gene calls are TRBV19 and TRBJ2-4, with D possibly matching TRBD1 (5 bases). CDR1 LNHDA and CDR2 SQIVND come from the germline V gene (reference sequence). The CDR3 runs to 14 residues. V lost 4 bases and J 11 bases, leaving 18 bases between the germline ends. The CDR3 bases are TGTGCCAGTAGTAAGGAGACGGAGCAGGGCGTTCAGTACTTC. Protein sequence: CASSKETEQGVQYF.

This chain uses TRBV7-8 with TRBJ2-2; possible D gene TRBD1, 6 bases. V was pared by 5 bases and J by 0 bases, with 13 bases between. The CDR3 loop spans 16 amino acids. Germline V CDR1 and CDR2: SGHVS, FQNEAQ. The CDR3 spells CASSPTGFSNTGELFF. CDR3 nucleotide sequence: TGTGCCAGCAGCCCCACAGGGTTCTCGAACACCGGGGAGCTGTTTTTT. The full variable domain, completed using reference TRBV7-8 and TRBJ2-2, is GAGVSQSPRYKVAKRGQDVALRCDPISGHVSLFWYQQALGQGPEFLTYFQNEAQLDKSGLPSDRFFAERPEGSVSTLKIQRTQQEDSAVYLCASSPTGFSNTGELFFGEGSRLTVL.

The gene calls are TRBV27 and TRBJ2-2; D is unresolved. The CDR3 consists of 13 residues. Germline CDR1 reads MNHEY; CDR2 reads SMNVEV (reference sequence). V dropped 5 bases and J dropped 6 bases, with 10 bases sitting between them. Written as DNA, the CDR3 is TGTGCCAGCAGTCCCTCGGCGGCCGGGGAGCTGTTTTTT. It yields the protein CASSPSAAGELFF.

The rearrangement joins TRBV28 to TRBJ2-3; 7 bases line up with TRBD2. The CDR3 spans 15 residues. Looked up from germline, CDR1 is MDHEN and CDR2 is SYDVKM. The trim removed 2 bases at V and 5 bases at J, leaving 7 bases unmatched. The CDR3 spells CASSLVSSGKDTQYF. The CDR3 DNA reads TGTGCCAGCAGTTTAGTGTCTAGCGGAAAAGATACGCAGTATTTT.

The V call is TRBV29-1, the J call TRBJ2-7; D gene ambiguous. The germline V gene has CDR1 SQVTM and CDR2 ANQGSEA. The length of the CDR3 is 13 residues. The V end lost 5 bases, the J end lost 2 bases, and 13 bases lay between the germline ends. The CDR3 is CSVNAASPYEQYF. Here the CDR3 DNA reads TGCAGCGTTAATGCGGCGAGCCCCTACGAGCAGTACTTC.

This chain connects TRBV2 to TRBJ2-2; 11 bases are shared with TRBD1. This CDR3 has 17 residues. V gave up 3 bases and J gave up 6 bases; unmatched junction bases: 9. The germline V gene encodes CDR1 SNHLY and CDR2 FYNNEI. The CDR3 DNA follows: TGTGCCAGCAGTGAGGGGACAGGGGGAGGTTGGGCCGGGGAGCTGTTTTTT. Translating it yields CASSEGTGGGWAGELFF.

The chain combines TRBV27 with TRBJ2-7; TRBD2 is a possible D gene (5 bases). The V end lost 3 bases, the J end lost 2 bases, and 14 bases lay between the germline ends. This CDR3 has 15 residues. Germline V CDR1 and CDR2: MNHEY, SMNVEV (reference sequence). The CDR3 loop reads CASSLEAVEAYEQYF. CDR3 bases: TGTGCCAGCAGTTTGGAGGCAGTCGAGGCCTACGAGCAGTACTTC.

V and J are TRBV5-1 and TRBJ1-4; TRBD1 is a possible D gene (5 bases). The V and J ends lost 4 bases and 0 bases respectively, with 19 bases between them. This CDR3 has 18 amino acids. The germline V gene has CDR1 SGHRS and CDR2 YFSETQ. The CDR3 loop is CASSPLQGNLATNEKLFF. The CDR3 coding sequence is TGCGCCAGCAGCCCCCTGCAGGGAAATCTTGCAACTAATGAAAAACTGTTTTTT. The full variable domain, with the rest looked up from reference TRBV5-1 and TRBJ1-4, is KAGVTQTPRYLIKTRGQQVTLSCSPISGHRSVSWYQQTPGQGLQFLFEYFSETQRNKGNFPGRFSGRQFSNSRSEMNVSTLELGDSALYLCASSPLQGNLATNEKLFFGSGTQLSVL.

V gene TRBV19 combines with J gene TRBJ2-3; D remains unclear. V was cut by 8 bases and J by 4 bases, with 10 bases left in between. Germline-derived CDR1 and CDR2 are LNHDA and SQIVND (reference sequence). The CDR3 contains 12 residues. This CDR3 reads CASANSPDTQYF. In DNA, the CDR3 is TGTGCCAGTGCCAACTCCCCAGATACGCAGTATTTT.

V usage is TRBV4-1 and J usage is TRBJ2-7; 10 bases are a match to TRBD1. CDR3 length equals 16 residues. J lost 3 bases, V lost 1 base, and 6 bases had no gene match. Germline assignment: CDR1 MGHRA and CDR2 YSYEKL. CDR3 loop: CASSQAPGTGDYEQYF. Here the CDR3 DNA reads TGCGCCAGCAGCCAAGCCCCCGGGACAGGGGACTACGAGCAGTACTTC.

This rearrangement joins TRBV11-1 to TRBJ2-1; perhaps TRBD1 as D (6 bases). V dropped 5 bases and J dropped 4 bases, with 9 bases sitting between them. This CDR3 is built from 13 residues. CDR1 is SGHAT and CDR2 is FQDESV in the germline V gene (reference sequence). This CDR3 is CASSPDRYNEQFF. The DNA for the CDR3 is TGTGCCAGCAGCCCGGACAGATACAATGAGCAGTTCTTC.

The table lists this clone with a few counts. As DNA, the CDR3 is TGTGCCAGCACCGACGCGGGGGCACCTGACGCCCAACCTTTCTTT. It specifies CASTDAGAPDAQPFF. The rearrangement joins TRBV5-8 to TRBJ1-1; D is possibly TRBD1 (6 bases). The CDR3 has 15 amino acids. Trimming pared 6 bases from V and 12 bases from J, leaving 27 bases between. Germline V gene sequence: CDR1 SGHTS, CDR2 YDEGEE. Looking up the rest from reference TRBV5-8 and TRBJ1-1 gives the full variable domain: EAGVTQSPTHLIKTRGQQATLRCSPISGHTSVYWYQQALGLGLQFLLWYDEGEERNRGNFPPRFSGRQFPNYSSELNVNALELEDSALYLCASTDAGAPDAQPFFGQGTRLTVV.

This sequence joins TRBV5-6 and TRBJ2-7, with 9 positions matching TRBD1. CDR1 and CDR2 from the germline V gene are SGHDT and YYEEEE. V gave up 1 base and J gave up 2 bases; unmatched junction bases: 4. This CDR3 spans 15 amino acids. The CDR3 nucleotides read TGTGCCAGCAGCTTGACCGGGACAGGGCCCTACGAGCAGTACTTC. This gives the protein CASSLTGTGPYEQYF. The entire variable domain, with the rest obtained from reference TRBV5-6 and TRBJ2-7, is as follows: DAGVTQSPTHLIKTRGQQVTLRCSPKSGHDTVSWYQQALGQGPQFIFQYYEEEERQRGNFPDRFSGHQFPNYSSELNVNALLLGDSALYLCASSLTGTGPYEQYFGPGTRLTVT.

The chain combines TRBV20-1 with TRBJ1-1, with D tentatively TRBD1 (5 bases). The CDR3 consists of 11 residues. Germline values: CDR1 DFQATT, CDR2 SNEGSKA (reference sequence). V gave up 7 bases and J gave up 4 bases, with 10 bases separating them. Here the CDR3 reads CSVQGGTEAFF. CDR3 sequence (DNA): TGCAGTGTCCAGGGAGGCACTGAAGCTTTCTTT.

This chain joins TRBV7-2 and TRBJ2-1, with D unresolved. Germline V lookup: CDR1 SGHTA, CDR2 FQGNSA. The germline V and J ends were trimmed by 1 base and 0 bases, with 16 bases remaining between them. CDR3 size: 18 residues. DNA of the CDR3: TGTGCCAGCAGCTTAGAGGCCTCTAGACTCCTCTCCTACAATGAGCAGTTCTTC. Its translation: CASSLEASRLLSYNEQFF.

This clone was seen only a few times. V usage is TRBV5-1 and J usage is TRBJ1-1, with a possible D match to TRBD1 (5 bases). The V end was cut by 6 bases, the J end by 6 bases, with 21 bases between. Germline-derived CDR1 and CDR2 are SGHRS and YFSETQ. The CDR3 is 15 residues long. The CDR3 sequence is CASTEPGLRFAEAFF. In DNA, the CDR3 is TGCGCCAGCACCGAACCGGGACTCCGATTCGCTGAAGCTTTCTTT.

The genes are TRBV3-1 (or the pseudogene TRBV3-2) and TRBJ2-3, with 9 bases identical to TRBD2. After removal of 5 bases from V and 3 bases from J, the junction contained 3 bases not matched to a gene. Germline CDR1 is LGHDT and CDR2 is YNNKEL (reference sequence). This CDR3 region has 14 residues. The CDR3 region is CASSFSGRTDTQYF. CDR3 bases: TGTGCCAGCAGCTTTAGCGGGAGAACAGATACGCAGTATTTT.

This clone was counted only a few times. The sample carries other DNA sequences with the same CDR3. The rearrangement joins TRBV9 to TRBJ2-5; possibly TRBD2 for D (7 bases). Germline loops: CDR1 SGDLS, CDR2 YYNGEE. CDR3 length: 15 residues. The CDR3, as DNA: TGTCCCACCAGCGGAGGGGGGGGGCCCCAAGAGACCCAGTACTTC. It yields the protein CPTSGGGGPQETQYF.

The J gene is TRBJ1-2, the V gene TRBV15; possible D gene TRBD1, 6 bases. Trimming took off 5 bases at V and 4 bases at J, with 17 bases between the two ends. CDR1 and CDR2 from the germline V gene are LNHNV and YYDKDF (reference sequence). This CDR3 region has 15 residues. As DNA, the CDR3 is TGTGCCACCAGCGTTTCACAGGGCCCTTCCTATGGCTACACCTTC. It is translated as CATSVSQGPSYGYTF.

This clone is medium-sized (0.01 to 0.1%) in the sample. This rearrangement joins TRBV5-4 to TRBJ2-1, with a weak D call TRBD2 (6 bases). The V end lost 1 base, the J end lost 1 base, and 9 bases lay between the germline ends. Germline V gives CDR1 SGHNT, CDR2 YYREEE (reference sequence). The CDR3 runs 15 residues. CDR3 in DNA: TGTGCCAGCAGCTTGACTAGCAGTTCCTACAATGAGCAGTTCTTC. This codes for CASSLTSSSYNEQFF.

The chain is built from TRBV7-2 and TRBJ2-5, with 7 bases lining up with TRBD1. Germline loops: CDR1 SGHTA, CDR2 FQGNSA. This CDR3 contains 17 residues. Trimming removed 4 bases from V and 5 bases from J; junction bases left unmatched: 16. The CDR3 sequence: CASSSPIGTEAMETQYF. Written as DNA, the CDR3 is TGTGCCAGCAGCTCCCCGATAGGGACAGAAGCGATGGAGACCCAGTACTTC. Based on the CDR3 plus reference TRBV7-2 and TRBJ2-5, the full variable domain is GAGVSQSPSNKVTEKGKDVELRCDPISGHTALYWYRQSLGQGLEFLIYFQGNSAPDKSGLPSDRFSAERTGGSVSTLTIQRTQQEDSAVYLCASSSPIGTEAMETQYFGPGTRLLVL.

The CDR3 nucleotides are TGCAGCGTTGCGGCTCGGGGGATGAACACTGAAGCTTTCTTT. It is translated as CSVAARGMNTEAFF. This chain links TRBV29-1 with TRBJ1-1; D is possibly TRBD1 (5 bases). Germline CDR1 SQVTM, CDR2 ANQGSEA. CDR3 length: 14 amino acids. Trimming removed 4 bases at V and 0 bases at J, with 12 bases between.

This chain uses TRBV10-1 with TRBJ1-6; tentatively, D is TRBD1 (5 bases). The CDR3 runs 19 residues. Trimming took 0 bases from V and 0 from J, leaving 15 bases between them. Germline assignment: CDR1 WNHNN and CDR2 SYGVQD (reference sequence). This CDR3 is CASSESGTGGSSYNSPLHF. CDR3 nucleotides: TGCGCCAGCAGTGAGTCGGGGACGGGGGGTAGCTCCTATAATTCACCCCTCCACTTT.

This chain joins TRBV7-2 and TRBJ1-1; 9 nucleotides agree with TRBD1. The CDR3 consists of 15 residues. After removal of 5 bases from V and 11 bases from J, the junction contained 15 bases not matched to a gene. The germline CDR1 and CDR2 sequences are SGHTA and FQGNSA. CDR3 in amino acids: CASSPGDRDFPRAFF. DNA for the CDR3: TGTGCCAGCAGCCCAGGGGACAGGGACTTTCCGAGGGCTTTCTTT.

The CDR3 reads CASSFNGIDGYTF. In nucleotides, the CDR3 is TGCGCCAGCAGCTTCAACGGGATTGATGGCTACACCTTC. The V and J genes are TRBV5-1 and TRBJ1-2; no reliable D call. Germline-derived CDR1 and CDR2 are SGHRS and YFSETQ. The V end lost 2 bases, the J end lost 6 bases, and 11 bases lay between the germline ends. The CDR3 contains 13 residues.

V gene TRBV7-2 combines with J gene TRBJ2-1, with 8 bases identical to TRBD1. Germline V gene lookup returns CDR1 SGHTA and CDR2 FQGNSA. CDR3 size: 18 residues. The junction had 19 bases not matched to a gene; V was cut back by 4 bases and J by 8 bases. The CDR3 DNA reads TGTGCCAGCAGCTCTAGCCCACGGACAGGGAAGGTCTGGGATGAGCAGTTCTTC. Translating it yields CASSSSPRTGKVWDEQFF.

CDR3 coding DNA: TGTGCCAGCAGCTTGCCGGGGACCGGGGAGCTGTTTTTT. Amino acid sequence: CASSLPGTGELFF. This chain connects TRBV5-6 to TRBJ2-2; a weak D match, TRBD2 (5 bases). The germline V gene encodes CDR1 SGHDT and CDR2 YYEEEE. The V end was cut by 1 base, the J end by 5 bases, with 6 bases between. The CDR3 has 13 residues.

The J gene is TRBJ1-6, the V gene TRBV24-1, with D perhaps matching TRBD1 (5 bases). Deletions cut 4 bases from V and 8 bases from J, with 17 bases between. The CDR3 is made up of 16 amino acids. The germline V gene encodes CDR1 KGHDR and CDR2 SFDVKD. The CDR3 DNA is TGTGCCACCAGTGACCCGACAGAGAACATACATTCACCCCTCCACTTT. It translates to CATSDPTENIHSPLHF.